Following are 20 T cell receptor beta chains from one sample sequenced in a study of identical twins. Each CDR3 protein gets one entry after TCRdb re-called the 5' RACE reads with MiXCR. The repertoire has 350,000 or so distinct CDR3 sequences, 9% to 15% of them found once; the top ten carry approximately 7.6%. These same data were also listed under a study on yellow fever vaccine responses in identical twins.

The specimen sequenced was CD8+ T cells sorted from blood. These TCRs come from a woman between 18 and 29 years old in good health.

This clonotype was detected ten times or more. The chain links TRBV27 to TRBJ2-1; 10 positions match TRBD2. V lost 8 bases and J lost 6; bases outside the gene matches: 7. The germline CDR1 and CDR2 sequences are MNHEY and SMNVEV (reference sequence). The CDR3 has 14 residues. The CDR3 loop is CASVNVAGGNEQFF. The CDR3 bases are TGTGCCAGCGTAAACGTAGCGGGAGGCAATGAGCAGTTCTTC.

This clonotype was seen a few times. The chain joins TRBV6-2 or TRBV6-3 to TRBJ2-5; D remains unclear. Trimming removed 4 bases at V and 2 bases at J, with 8 bases between. CDR1 is MNHEY, CDR2 SVGEGT, per germline. The CDR3 is 13 residues long. DNA for the CDR3: TGTGCCAGCAGTTCATTTCTGCAAGAGACCCAGTACTTC. Its protein is CASSSFLQETQYF.

The rearrangement links TRBV2 to TRBJ2-7; D remains ambiguous. Germline V gene sequence: CDR1 SNHLY, CDR2 FYNNEI. V lost 4 bases to trimming and J lost 2 bases, with 9 bases between them. This CDR3 is built from 13 residues. CDR3 sequence: CASSVPDTYEQYF. The CDR3 bases are TGTGCCAGCAGTGTTCCAGATACCTACGAGCAGTACTTC. Using reference TRBV2 and TRBJ2-7 for the parts outside the CDR3, the full variable domain is EPEVTQTPSHQVTQMGQEVILRCVPISNHLYFYWYRQILGQKVEFLVSFYNNEISEKSEIFDDQFSVERPDGSNFTLKIRSTKLEDSAMYFCASSVPDTYEQYFGPGTRLTVT.

The rearrangement links TRBV4-2 to TRBJ1-1; D is unresolved. V lost 0 bases and J 5 bases, leaving 7 bases between the germline ends. Looked up from germline, CDR1 is LGHNA and CDR2 is YNFKEQ. This CDR3 has 13 residues. Written as DNA, the CDR3 is TGTGCCAGCAGCCAAGATTCGGGAACTGAAGCTTTCTTT. Its translation is CASSQDSGTEAFF.

There are a few counts of this clonotype. The chain couples TRBV20-1 to TRBJ2-7; tentatively, D is TRBD1 (7 bases). V was trimmed by 6 bases and J by 0 bases, leaving 15 bases between them. CDR1 DFQATT and CDR2 SNEGSKA come from the germline V gene (reference sequence). This CDR3 is 14 amino acids long. Written as DNA, the CDR3 is TGCAGTGCCACTCCAGGGGGGCACTCCTACGAGCAGTACTTC. This translates into CSATPGGHSYEQYF.

A few counts support this clonotype. The chain links TRBV28 to TRBJ2-6; D gene unclear. V dropped 3 bases and J dropped 0 bases, with 6 bases sitting between them. The CDR3 spans 15 residues. The V gene's germline CDR1 is MDHEN and CDR2 SYDVKM. The DNA of the CDR3 is TGTGCCAGCAGTTTTCAGCTCTCTGGGGCCAACGTCCTGACTTTC. Its protein is CASSFQLSGANVLTF.

The rearrangement uses TRBV29-1 and TRBJ2-1, with 9 bases that match TRBD1. The CDR3 contains 12 residues. Germline V CDR1 and CDR2: SQVTM, ANQGSEA. The V gene end was trimmed by 6 bases and the J gene end by 8 bases; junction bases not matched to a gene: 5. Here the CDR3 DNA reads TGCAGCGTGGGACAGGGAGTCGATGAGCAGTTCTTC. Translating it yields CSVGQGVDEQFF.

The chain uses TRBV20-1 and TRBJ2-1, with 7 positions matching TRBD1. The CDR3 runs 17 residues. Per germline, CDR1 DFQATT and CDR2 SNEGSKA (reference sequence). V gave up 0 bases and J gave up 1 base; unmatched junction bases: 9. The DNA of the CDR3 is TGCAGTGCTAGAGATCTTGAAGGGGGCAGATCCTACAATGAGCAGTTCTTC. Translated: CSARDLEGGRSYNEQFF.

The gene calls are TRBV14 and TRBJ1-4; D may be TRBD1 (5 bases). The CDR3 runs 18 residues. Trimming took 4 bases from V and 10 from J, leaving 28 bases between them. From germline, CDR1 is SGHDN and CDR2 FVKESK. The CDR3 sequence: CASSPNSGPLSGEGKLFF. The CDR3 DNA reads as TGTGCCAGCAGCCCCAACTCGGGACCGTTATCGGGGGAAGGAAAACTGTTTTTT. The full variable domain, in which reference TRBV14 and TRBJ1-4 provide the parts outside the CDR3, is EAGVTQFPSHSVIEKGQTVTLRCDPISGHDNLYWYRRVMGKEIKFLLHFVKESKQDESGMPNNRFLAERTGGTYSTLKVQPAELEDSGVYFCASSPNSGPLSGEGKLFFGSGTQLSVL.

The rearrangement uses TRBV29-1 and TRBJ1-5; 10 bases are shared with TRBD1. Losses at the gene ends were 7 bases for V and 3 bases for J; bases not matched to a gene: 6. There are 14 residues in the CDR3. Germline V CDR1 and CDR2: SQVTM, ANQGSEA. CDR3 sequence reads: CSAKGTGDNQPQHF. CDR3 DNA sequence: TGCAGCGCCAAGGGGACAGGGGACAATCAGCCCCAGCATTTT.

The V call is TRBV29-1, the J call TRBJ2-1, with TRBD1 identical over 9 bases. V lost 7 bases to trimming and J lost 3 bases; unmatched junction nucleotides: 7. Germline V CDR1 and CDR2: SQVTM, ANQGSEA. This CDR3 is built from 14 residues. The CDR3 sequence is CSGGRTGVYNEQFF. The CDR3 bases are TGCAGCGGGGGGCGGACAGGGGTCTACAATGAGCAGTTCTTC.

The CDR3 reads CASSQVPGDSYNEQFF. CDR3 in DNA: TGCGCCAGCAGCCAAGTCCCGGGGGACTCCTACAATGAGCAGTTCTTC. This rearrangement joins TRBV4-1 to TRBJ2-1; D perhaps matches TRBD2 (6 bases). Germline lookup yields CDR1 MGHRA and CDR2 YSYEKL. The CDR3 totals 16 residues. The V and J ends lost 1 base and 0 bases respectively, with 10 bases between them.

V usage is TRBV27 and J usage is TRBJ2-5, with D tentatively TRBD2 (6 bases). Germline lookup yields CDR1 MNHEY and CDR2 SMNVEV (reference sequence). Trimming pared 5 bases from V and 3 bases from J, leaving 19 bases between. CDR3 length equals 16 residues. CDR3 DNA sequence: TGTGCCAGCAGTACCATCGGATGGAGGGGCAAAGAGACCCAGTACTTC. Translated: CASSTIGWRGKETQYF.

The chain employs TRBV4-1 and TRBJ2-7; TRBD2 is a possible D gene (6 bases). The germline CDR1 and CDR2 sequences are MGHRA and YSYEKL. Trimming stripped 3 bases from V and 0 bases from J, with 9 bases between. The CDR3 length is 14 residues. In DNA form, the CDR3 reads TGCGCCAGCAGCCAGTCGACTAGCTCCTACGAGCAGTACTTC. Amino acid sequence: CASSQSTSSYEQYF.

The chain employs TRBV20-1 and TRBJ2-1; D is perhaps TRBD1 or TRBD2 (7 bases each). The V end lost 6 bases, the J end lost 7 bases, and 19 bases lay between the germline ends. CDR3 size: 14 residues. Germline CDR1 reads DFQATT; CDR2 reads SNEGSKA (reference sequence). CDR3 loop: CSARGGQGVNEQFF. Here the CDR3 DNA reads TGCAGTGCCAGGGGAGGGCAGGGGGTGAATGAGCAGTTCTTC.

This clonotype was found a few times. For the CDR3, the DNA is TGTGCCAGCAGCCGGGAGACAGGGCACGACGAGCAGTACGTC. Its translation: CASSRETGHDEQYV. The chain has TRBV3-1 and TRBJ2-7, with TRBD1 matching 7 bases. The CDR3 is made up of 14 amino acids. Germline CDR1 is LGHDT and CDR2 is YNNKEL (reference sequence). Trimming at V came to 4 bases and at J to 5 bases, leaving 8 bases not matched to a gene.

This rearrangement joins TRBV4-1 to TRBJ1-5; 12 bases align to TRBD1. Germline V gene lookup returns CDR1 MGHRA and CDR2 YSYEKL. V gave up 4 bases and J gave up 6 bases; unmatched junction bases: 10. This CDR3 is 17 amino acids long. CDR3 loop: CASSRSIGTGGGQPQHF. The DNA of the CDR3 is TGCGCCAGCAGCCGCAGTATAGGGACAGGGGGCGGTCAGCCCCAGCATTTT.

This clonotype was detected a few times. This sequence joins TRBV7-8 and TRBJ2-3, with a weak D call TRBD1 (5 bases). The CDR3 has 15 amino acids. V lost 3 bases and J 4 bases, leaving 14 bases between the germline ends. In germline, CDR1 is SGHVS, CDR2 FQNEAQ. This CDR3 is CASSLGPRLADTQYF. The CDR3 nucleotides read TGTGCCAGCAGCTTGGGGCCTAGGTTGGCAGATACGCAGTATTTT.

The sample holds many counts of this clonotype. V gene TRBV5-1 combines with J gene TRBJ1-1; D is perhaps TRBD1 (6 bases). The germline CDR1 and CDR2 sequences are SGHRS and YFSETQ. Trimming shortened V by 0 bases and J by 1 base, and 10 bases separated the two germline ends. The CDR3 has 15 amino acids. In DNA form, the CDR3 reads TGCGCCAGCAGCTTGGTGGGGGGCCGGAACACTGAAGCTTTCTTT. This sequence encodes CASSLVGGRNTEAFF.

This rearrangement joins TRBV5-4 to TRBJ2-1; D is perhaps TRBD1 (5 bases). The CDR3 is 15 residues long. V lost 2 bases and J lost 8, with 17 bases in between. CDR1 is SGHNT and CDR2 is YYREEE in the germline V gene (reference sequence). The CDR3 reads CASSFRVLISDEQFF. The CDR3 region has the DNA TGTGCCAGCAGCTTCAGGGTCTTAATATCCGATGAGCAGTTCTTC.